Following are 20 T cell receptor beta chains from one sample sequenced in a study of beta chain features in type 1 diabetes. Study-level findings and limits: Significant though moderate, a shortening of TCRB CDR3s appeared in all four CD4+ subsets of Type 1 diabetes patients.

Reverse transcription of all isolated RNA meant that expressed TCRB transcripts were sequenced. Here immunoSEQ multiplex PCR was the method, and the copy in TCRdb shows in-frame clones only, minus some. The data hold 150,000 or so clones, with about 63% observed a single time. The antigens these receptors bind are not known. Input material: naive CD4+ T cells from blood. The origin of the receptors is a man aged 25 to 40 with type 1 diabetes.

The chain couples TRBV7-2 to TRBJ2-1; no clear D. This CDR3 region has 13 residues. V lost 7 bases and J 3 bases, leaving 10 bases between the germline ends. In germline, CDR1 is SGHTA, CDR2 FQGNSA. CDR3: CASTPNNYNEQFF. CDR3 nucleotide sequence: TGTGCCAGCACCCCAAATAACTACAATGAGCAGTTCTTC.

This clone showed up just once. J is TRBJ2-1 and V is TRBV29-1, with a tentative D call TRBD1 (6 bases). CDR3 length: 17 residues. The V gene's germline CDR1 is SQVTM and CDR2 ANQGSEA. The V end lost 2 bases, the J end lost 0 bases, and 17 bases lay between the germline ends. The CDR3 region has the DNA TGCAGCGTTGAATCTGAAAGGGGGTCCCTCTCCTACAATGAGCAGTTCTTC. It translates to CSVESERGSLSYNEQFF.

The DNA for the CDR3 is TGCGCCAGCAGCGCGGCAGGGGAGTTTCAAGAGACCCAGTACTTC. Amino acid sequence: CASSAAGEFQETQYF. The rearrangement joins TRBV5-1 to TRBJ2-5; a weak D match, TRBD1 (6 bases). This CDR3 has 15 amino acids. V lost 4 bases, J lost 2 bases, and 15 bases lay in between. The germline gives CDR1 SGHRS, CDR2 YFSETQ.

V gene TRBV6-5 combines with J gene TRBJ2-7, with D perhaps matching TRBD2 (6 bases). Germline CDR1 reads MNHEY; CDR2 reads SVGAGI. CDR3 length equals 14 residues. V lost 7 bases to trimming and J lost 4 bases, with 17 bases between them. The CDR3 nucleotides read TGTGCCAGCATTAAGGCGGGACGGGGATACGAGCAGTACTTC. Translation gives CASIKAGRGYEQYF.

V gene TRBV4-3 combines with J gene TRBJ2-3, with D uncertain. From germline, CDR1 is LGHNA and CDR2 YSLEER. The CDR3 length is 16 residues. V lost 0 bases and J 0 bases, leaving 10 bases between the germline ends. CDR3 coding DNA: TGCGCCAGCAGCCAAGATCCAGCTACTAGCACAGATACGCAGTATTTT. Its protein product is CASSQDPATSTDTQYF.

This chain uses TRBV10-3 with TRBJ1-5; D gene uncertain. The CDR3 totals 13 residues. From germline, CDR1 is ENHRY and CDR2 SYGVKD. V was shortened by 3 bases and J by 5 bases, with 8 bases between the two germline ends. The chain's CDR3 is CAISDIGDQPQHF. The CDR3 bases are TGTGCCATCAGTGATATTGGGGATCAGCCCCAGCATTTT.

V usage is TRBV29-1 and J usage is TRBJ2-3; the match to TRBD1 covers 7 bases. V was pared by 3 bases and J by 0 bases, with 3 bases of the junction left unmatched. Germline lookup yields CDR1 SQVTM and CDR2 ANQGSEA. CDR3 length: 14 amino acids. The CDR3: CSVEKGASTDTQYF. The CDR3 nucleotides are TGCAGCGTTGAGAAGGGGGCTAGCACAGATACGCAGTATTTT.

The chain has TRBV1 and TRBJ2-1; the D call TRBD2 from the table was never checked on the DNA. TRBV1 is a documented pseudogene. This CDR3 contains 18 residues. CDR3 protein: CTSSLGTSGDLIDNEQFF. DNA for the CDR3: TGCACCAGCAGCCTTGGGACTAGCGGGGATTTAATTGACAATGAGCAGTTCTTC.

The chain uses TRBV28 and TRBJ2-3; TRBD2 aligns across 14 bases. The CDR3 totals 17 residues. Trimming cost V 6 bases and J 7 bases; bases outside gene matches: 12. Per germline, CDR1 MDHEN and CDR2 SYDVKM. The CDR3 is CASSIPGLAGEANTQYF. For the CDR3, the DNA is TGTGCCAGCAGCATACCGGGACTAGCGGGGGAGGCGAATACGCAGTATTTT.

V gene TRBV11-2 combines with J gene TRBJ1-6; possible D gene TRBD1, 5 bases. This CDR3 has 14 residues. Germline lookup yields CDR1 SGHAT and CDR2 FQNNGV. With 4 bases removed from V and 7 bases from J, the gap between germline ends came to 11 bases. CDR3 sequence: CASSSGRRNSPLHF. CDR3 nucleotides: TGTGCCAGCAGCTCAGGGAGGCGCAATTCACCCCTCCACTTT.

This rearrangement joins TRBV29-1 to TRBJ2-3; TRBD2 is a possible D gene (5 bases). V was trimmed by 2 bases and J by 6 bases, leaving 15 bases between them. The germline CDR1 and CDR2 sequences are SQVTM and ANQGSEA. This CDR3 spans 14 amino acids. The CDR3, as DNA: TGCAGCGTTGAACTTACCGGGGTCGGGGATACGCAGTATTTT. It yields the protein CSVELTGVGDTQYF.

Notes on this clone: The conserved final phenylalanine or tryptophan is absent from the CDR3, which likely points to a read error. Because the CDR3's place on the DNA is in doubt, the DNA is left out and the CDR3 is given as listed by TCRdb. V is TRBV13 and J is TRBJ2-7; TRBD2 was called by the table and not checked on the DNA. The length of the CDR3 is 10 amino acids, counting both ends. Per the germline V gene, CDR1 is PRHDT and CDR2 is FYEKMQ (reference sequence). CDR3 region: CASSWLSVPL.

Here the CDR3 reads CASSVVVQETQYF. Here the CDR3 DNA reads TGCGCCAGCAGCGTTGTTGTCCAAGAGACCCAGTACTTC. This chain joins TRBV5-1 and TRBJ2-5; D is unresolved. The CDR3 contains 13 residues. V lost 4 bases and J 1 base, leaving 8 bases between the germline ends. CDR1 is SGHRS, CDR2 YFSETQ, per germline.

The chain has TRBV25-1 and TRBJ2-5; a weak D match, TRBD1 (5 bases). V lost 7 bases and J 1 base, leaving 13 bases between the germline ends. CDR1 and CDR2 from the germline V gene are MGHDK and SYGVNS. This CDR3 has 14 amino acids. The CDR3, as DNA: TGTGCCAGCACCTCGCAGGGTCTCCAAGAGACCCAGTACTTC. It is translated as CASTSQGLQETQYF.

The rearrangement uses TRBV4-2 and TRBJ1-2, with unresolved D. Deletions cut 6 bases from V and 6 bases from J, with 14 bases between. The CDR3 has 13 amino acids. Germline V gene lookup returns CDR1 LGHNA and CDR2 YNFKEQ. The CDR3 region has the DNA TGTGCCAGCAGTCCAGAGAATCTTAATGGCTACACCTTC. It codes for CASSPENLNGYTF.

The CDR3 is CAWSVIAGTYEQYF. The CDR3, as DNA: TGTGCCTGGAGTGTAATCGCAGGGACCTACGAGCAGTACTTC. This sequence joins TRBV30 and TRBJ2-7, with D perhaps matching TRBD1 (5 bases). The CDR3 consists of 14 residues. Trimming took 0 bases from V and 2 from J, leaving 11 bases between them. The germline V gene has CDR1 GTSNPN and CDR2 SVGIG (reference sequence).

This rearrangement joins TRBV28 to TRBJ2-3; D is ambiguous. V was clipped by 5 bases and J by 6 bases, with 12 bases between them. Germline CDR1 and CDR2: MDHEN and SYDVKM. The CDR3 is 13 amino acids. CDR3 residues: CASSIGRRDTQYF. The CDR3 DNA sequence: TGTGCCAGCAGTATTGGCCGTCGGGATACGCAGTATTTT.

The table lists this clone with a few counts. J is TRBJ2-2 and V is TRBV10-3; D is undetermined. Germline CDR1 and CDR2: ENHRY and SYGVKD. V was pared by 0 bases and J by 9 bases, with 2 bases between. This CDR3 is 11 amino acids long. The CDR3 DNA reads TGTGCCATCAGTGAGTCGAGGGAGCTGTTTTTT. Its translation is CAISESRELFF.

Points on this clone: The sample carries other DNA sequences with the same CDR3. This chain uses TRBV9 with TRBJ2-2; D gene uncertain. Germline V gives CDR1 SGDLS, CDR2 YYNGEE. This CDR3 contains 14 residues. V lost 3 bases and J lost 1, with 7 bases in between. The CDR3 DNA is TGTGCCAGCAGCGATCGCGGGAACACCGGGGAGCTGTTTTTT. Protein: CASSDRGNTGELFF.

The chain couples TRBV29-1 to TRBJ2-3; TRBD2 matches at 8 bases. CDR1 and CDR2 (germline): SQVTM, ANQGSEA. The CDR3 loop spans 14 amino acids. With V trimmed by 3 bases and J by 0 bases, 2 bases remained unmatched. CDR3 sequence reads: CSVDQRGSTDTQYF. The CDR3 nucleotides read TGCAGCGTTGATCAGCGGGGGAGCACAGATACGCAGTATTTT.